Listed here are 23 T cell receptor beta chains from one sample, sequenced in a study of T cells in Graves' hyperthyroidism and ophthalmopathy. Regions amplified from RNA transcripts were the TCR beta CDR3 regions. RT-PCR in the first round (using the HTBI primer set) targeted the TCR CDR3. One entry per CDR3 protein, called by TCRdb with MiXCR from the multiplex PCR reads. The table shows about 410,000 distinct CDR3 sequences, with roughly 15% occurring only once. The sequenced material came from blood. These receptors originate from a man aged 18 to 29 with Graves' ophthalmopathy.

This chain's CDR3 is CSARLAGVYEQYF. CDR3 DNA: TGCAGTGCTAGGCTAGCGGGAGTTTACGAGCAGTACTTC. V is TRBV20-1 and J is TRBJ2-7; 10 bases map to TRBD2. The CDR3 is made up of 13 amino acids. V shed 3 bases, J shed 4 bases, and the junction held 3 bases outside the gene matches. Germline CDR1 is DFQATT and CDR2 is SNEGSKA (reference sequence).

This clonotype occurred many times. The chain recombines TRBV6-2 or TRBV6-3 with TRBJ2-5; D might be TRBD1 (5 bases). The CDR3 spans 15 residues. Germline lookup yields CDR1 MNHEY and CDR2 SVGEGT. The ends were cut back, 0 bases at V and 5 bases at J, with 13 bases in the middle. This CDR3 reads CASSYSYLGLETQYF. CDR3 DNA sequence: TGTGCCAGCAGTTACTCGTATTTGGGGCTGGAGACCCAGTACTTC.

There are a few counts of this clonotype. The chain has TRBV7-2 and TRBJ1-6; TRBD1 matches at 9 bases. The CDR3 has 15 amino acids. J lost 8 bases, V lost 5 bases, and 7 bases had no gene match. Germline V lookup: CDR1 SGHTA, CDR2 FQGNSA. The CDR3 sequence: CASSPWDRVHSPLHF. The CDR3 DNA follows: TGTGCCAGCAGCCCCTGGGACAGGGTTCATTCACCCCTCCACTTT.

This clonotype showed up many times. The chain combines TRBV11-2 with TRBJ2-3; 11 bases agree with TRBD2. V dropped 5 bases and J dropped 0; count of bases not matched to a gene: 7. The CDR3 consists of 17 residues. Germline CDR1 SGHAT, CDR2 FQNNGV. CDR3 loop: CASSPRLAGHSTDTQYF. CDR3 in DNA: TGTGCCAGCAGCCCCCGACTAGCGGGGCATAGCACAGATACGCAGTATTTT. Looking up the rest from reference TRBV11-2 and TRBJ2-3 gives the full variable domain: EAGVAQSPRYKIIEKRQSVAFWCNPISGHATLYWYQQILGQGPKLLIQFQNNGVVDDSQLPKDRFSAERLKGVDSTLKIQPAKLEDSAVYLCASSPRLAGHSTDTQYFGPGTRLTVL.

This clonotype appeared a few times. The CDR3 DNA is TGCGCCAGCAGCTTCCCGACCGCCGGGTCAAATGGTCGTTGGGAGACCCAGTACTTC. It is translated as CASSFPTAGSNGRWETQYF. The rearrangement joins TRBV5-1 to TRBJ2-5; D call uncertain. This CDR3 region has 19 residues. In germline, CDR1 is SGHRS, CDR2 YFSETQ. Trimming removed 2 bases from V and 5 bases from J, with 28 bases in between. The variable domain in full, with the rest retrieved from reference TRBV5-1 and TRBJ2-5, is KAGVTQTPRYLIKTRGQQVTLSCSPISGHRSVSWYQQTPGQGLQFLFEYFSETQRNKGNFPGRFSGRQFSNSRSEMNVSTLELGDSALYLCASSFPTAGSNGRWETQYFGPGTRLLVL.

The table lists this clonotype with a few counts. CDR3 loop: CASEGPQETQYF. The CDR3 DNA sequence: TGTGCCAGCGAAGGACCTCAAGAGACCCAGTACTTC. The chain joins TRBV6-1 to TRBJ2-5, with D hard to call. Trimming cost V 8 bases and J 2 bases, with 9 bases left between them. The CDR3 loop spans 12 amino acids. The V gene's germline CDR1 is MNHNS and CDR2 SASEGT.

This clonotype turned up a few times. The V and J genes are TRBV7-9 and TRBJ1-4; the D gene is possibly TRBD1 (5 bases). Germline V gene data show CDR1 as SEHNR and CDR2 as FQNEAQ (reference sequence). The CDR3 runs to 15 residues. Trimming removed 4 bases from V and 4 bases from J, with 13 bases in between. DNA of the CDR3: TGTGCCAGCAGCTCCCTTGGGGCCCGTAATGAAAAACTGTTTTTT. It yields the protein CASSSLGARNEKLFF.

This clonotype has ten or more counts. The gene calls are TRBV18 and TRBJ1-5; D is uncertain. CDR1 and CDR2 from the germline V gene are KGHSH and LQKENI. This CDR3 has 15 residues. Trimming cost V 2 bases and J 0 bases, with 8 bases left between them. DNA of the CDR3: TGTGCCAGCTCACCAGGAGGGATTAGCAATCAGCCCCAGCATTTT. Encoded protein: CASSPGGISNQPQHF.

This clonotype was seen many times. The chain carries TRBV10-2 and TRBJ2-3, with 9 bases lining up with TRBD2. With 5 bases clipped from V and 0 bases from J, the junction kept 3 bases outside the gene matches. The CDR3 is 15 residues long. Germline CDR1 and CDR2: WSHSY and SAAADI. CDR3 loop: CASSSGGSSTDTQYF. In nucleotides, the CDR3 is TGCGCCAGCAGTAGCGGGGGGTCGAGCACAGATACGCAGTATTTT.

Ten or more counts support this clonotype. This sequence joins TRBV20-1 and TRBJ2-5, with D possibly being TRBD2 (5 bases). Germline values: CDR1 DFQATT, CDR2 SNEGSKA (reference sequence). V shed 7 bases and J shed 5 bases, with 14 bases lying between them. The CDR3 is 12 residues long. The CDR3 DNA sequence: TGCAGTGTTACCATCTCGGGGGAGACCCAGTACTTC. It codes for CSVTISGETQYF.

This clonotype was recorded many times. The gene calls are TRBV10-3 and TRBJ1-1, with D possibly matching TRBD1 (6 bases). The CDR3 totals 14 residues. Germline CDR1 is ENHRY and CDR2 is SYGVKD. Trimming stripped 2 bases from V and 4 bases from J, with 11 bases between. CDR3 nucleotides: TGTGCCATCAGTGAGGGGGGCTGGGGCACTGAAGCTTTCTTT. Protein sequence: CAISEGGWGTEAFF.

The chain employs TRBV7-9 and TRBJ2-7; either TRBD1 or TRBD2 may fit D (5 bases each). This CDR3 contains 15 residues. Germline CDR1 SEHNR, CDR2 FQNEAQ (reference sequence). V lost 4 bases to trimming and J lost 5 bases, with 18 bases between them. DNA of the CDR3: TGTGCCAGCAGCTCAAGGCAGGGAGTATTCCACGAGCAGTACTTC. Protein: CASSSRQGVFHEQYF.

This clonotype was counted ten times or more. V is TRBV24-1 and J is TRBJ1-5, with 9 bases fitting TRBD1. From germline, CDR1 is KGHDR and CDR2 SFDVKD. The CDR3 loop spans 16 amino acids. Unmatched junction bases numbered 7, after V lost 4 bases and J lost 4 bases. The CDR3 coding sequence is TGTGCCACCAGTGACGGGGGACAGGGTGAAAATCAGCCCCAGCATTTT. Protein sequence: CATSDGGQGENQPQHF.

This clonotype was detected ten times or more. The chain links TRBV7-9 to TRBJ2-3, with a possible D match to TRBD2 (5 bases). The CDR3 extends over 13 amino acids. V dropped 6 bases and J dropped 6 bases, with 13 bases sitting between them. Germline V gene data show CDR1 as SEHNR and CDR2 as FQNEAQ (reference sequence). CDR3 DNA sequence: TGTGCCAGCAGGCCTGCCGGCGGGGATACGCAGTATTTT. Translated, it gives CASRPAGGDTQYF.

This sequence joins TRBV28 and TRBJ2-3; no definite D call. Trimming stripped 4 bases from V and 0 bases from J, with 11 bases between. The CDR3 is made up of 15 amino acids. Germline CDR1 MDHEN, CDR2 SYDVKM. The CDR3 loop reads CASSSGGESTDTQYF. The CDR3 DNA sequence: TGTGCCAGCAGTTCGGGCGGAGAGAGCACAGATACGCAGTATTTT. Variable domain in full (rest from reference TRBV28 and TRBJ2-3): DVKVTQSSRYLVKRTGEKVFLECVQDMDHENMFWYRQDPGLGLRLIYFSYDVKMKEKGDIPEGYSVSREKKERFSLILESASTNQTSMYLCASSSGGESTDTQYFGPGTRLTVL.

In its sample, this clonotype was seen many times. The chain couples TRBV9 to TRBJ2-7; TRBD1 matches 7 bases. The CDR3 totals 15 residues. V lost 2 bases to trimming and J lost 2 bases; unmatched junction nucleotides: 7. Germline lookup yields CDR1 SGDLS and CDR2 YYNGEE. The CDR3 sequence is CASSVTGTAPYEQYF. CDR3 DNA: TGTGCCAGCAGCGTCACCGGGACAGCCCCCTACGAGCAGTACTTC. Based on the CDR3 plus reference TRBV9 and TRBJ2-7, the full variable domain is DSGVTQTPKHLITATGQRVTLRCSPRSGDLSVYWYQQSLDQGLQFLIQYYNGEERAKGNILERFSAQQFPDLHSELNLSSLELGDSALYFCASSVTGTAPYEQYFGPGTRLTVT.

This clonotype was picked up many times. The chain employs TRBV6-6 and TRBJ2-7, with D unresolved. Trimming removed 0 bases at V and 4 bases at J, with 7 bases between. Germline CDR1 MNHNY, CDR2 SVGAGI (reference sequence). This CDR3 is 13 amino acids long. The chain's CDR3 is CASSYSRQYEQYF. Written as DNA, the CDR3 is TGTGCCAGCAGTTACTCGAGGCAGTACGAGCAGTACTTC.

In this sample, this clonotype turned up many times. The chain recombines TRBV11-3 with TRBJ1-1; maybe TRBD1 (6 bases). Trimming removed 5 bases at V and 3 bases at J, with 16 bases between. Germline V lookup: CDR1 SGHNT, CDR2 YENEEA. The CDR3 is made up of 15 amino acids. The CDR3 sequence: CASSQGGAGDTEAFF. The CDR3, as DNA: TGTGCCAGCAGCCAAGGGGGGGCCGGGGACACTGAAGCTTTCTTT.

This clonotype has ten or more counts. The chain employs TRBV18 and TRBJ1-6, with no clear D. The germline V gene has CDR1 KGHSH and CDR2 LQKENI. The CDR3 covers 12 residues. Trimming took off 2 bases at V and 11 bases at J, with 7 bases between the two ends. CDR3 coding DNA: TGTGCCAGCTCACCATCGTCGCCACCCCTCCACTTT. Translated, it gives CASSPSSPPLHF.

This clonotype has ten or more counts. CDR3 loop: CASSLSGGKNTGELFF. In nucleotides, the CDR3 is TGCGCCAGCAGTCTATCAGGGGGAAAGAACACCGGGGAGCTGTTTTTT. This chain links TRBV5-1 with TRBJ2-2; 7 bases are a match to TRBD1. The CDR3 covers 16 residues. Germline V gene data show CDR1 as SGHRS and CDR2 as YFSETQ. V was clipped by 5 bases and J by 1 base; unmatched bases: 8.

This clonotype was seen repeatedly, ten times or more. The V gene is TRBV12-3 or TRBV12-4, the J gene TRBJ2-1, with 8 bases lining up with TRBD1. The CDR3 has 15 residues. J lost 7 bases, V lost 2 bases, and 7 bases had no gene match. Written as DNA, the CDR3 is TGTGCCAGCAGTTTAAGGCGGACAGGGTTTAATGAGCAGTTCTTC. Translating gives CASSLRRTGFNEQFF.

With respect to this clonotype: This may stem from a read error, because a much larger clone lies one nucleotide away. The J gene is TRBJ2-5, the V gene TRBV30; the match to TRBD2 covers 12 bases. The CDR3 consists of 14 residues. J lost 1 base, V lost 7 bases, and 4 bases had no gene match. Germline CDR1 reads GTSNPN; CDR2 reads SVGIG (reference sequence). The CDR3, as DNA: TGTGCCTCCAGGACTAGCGGGGTCCAAGAGACCCAGTACTTC. It encodes CASRTSGVQETQYF. Combining the CDR3 with reference TRBV30 and TRBJ2-5 gives the whole variable domain SQTIHQWPATLVQPVGSPLSLECTVEGTSNPNLYWYRQAAGRGLQLLFYSVGIGQISSEVPQNLSASRPQDRQFILSSKKLLLSDSGFYLCASRTSGVQETQYFGPGTRLLVL.

The V call is TRBV6-1, the J call TRBJ2-2; tentatively, D is TRBD2 (5 bases). The CDR3 is 15 amino acids. Germline CDR1 and CDR2: MNHNS and SASEGT. V lost 6 bases to trimming and J lost 3 bases, with 14 bases between them. In DNA form, the CDR3 reads TGTGCCAGCAGGGCAATGTGGGGAGACACCGGGGAGCTGTTTTTT. Amino acid sequence: CASRAMWGDTGELFF.